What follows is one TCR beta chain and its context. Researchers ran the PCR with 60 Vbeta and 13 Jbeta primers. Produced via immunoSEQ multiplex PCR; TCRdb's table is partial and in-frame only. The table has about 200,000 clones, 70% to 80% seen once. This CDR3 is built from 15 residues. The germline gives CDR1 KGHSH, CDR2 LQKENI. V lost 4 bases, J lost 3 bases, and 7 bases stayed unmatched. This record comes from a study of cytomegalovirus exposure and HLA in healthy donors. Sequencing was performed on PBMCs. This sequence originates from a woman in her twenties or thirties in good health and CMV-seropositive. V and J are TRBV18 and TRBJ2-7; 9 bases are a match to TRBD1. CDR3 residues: CASSHTGTGHYEQYF. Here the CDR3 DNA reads TGTGCCAGCTCACACACCGGGACAGGGCACTACGAGCAGTACTTC.